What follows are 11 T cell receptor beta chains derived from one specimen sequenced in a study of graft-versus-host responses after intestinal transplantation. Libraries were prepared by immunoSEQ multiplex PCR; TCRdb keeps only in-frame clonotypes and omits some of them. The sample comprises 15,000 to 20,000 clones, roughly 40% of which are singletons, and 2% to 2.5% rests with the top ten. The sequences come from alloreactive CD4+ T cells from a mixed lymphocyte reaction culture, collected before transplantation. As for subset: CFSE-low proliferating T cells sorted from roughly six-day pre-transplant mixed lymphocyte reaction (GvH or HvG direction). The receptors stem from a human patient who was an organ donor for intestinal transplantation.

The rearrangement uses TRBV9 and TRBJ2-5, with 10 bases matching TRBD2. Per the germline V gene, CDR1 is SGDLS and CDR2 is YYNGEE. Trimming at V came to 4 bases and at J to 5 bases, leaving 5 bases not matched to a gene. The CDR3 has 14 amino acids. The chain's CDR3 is CASSQGLAWETQYF. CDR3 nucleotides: TGTGCCAGCAGCCAGGGACTAGCGTGGGAGACCCAGTACTTC.

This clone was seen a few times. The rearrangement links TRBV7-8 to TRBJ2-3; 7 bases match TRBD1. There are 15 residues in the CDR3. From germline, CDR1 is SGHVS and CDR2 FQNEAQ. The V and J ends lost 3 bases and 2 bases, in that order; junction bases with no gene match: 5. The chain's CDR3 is CASSLDRTLTDTQYF. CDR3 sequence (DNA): TGTGCCAGCAGCTTGGACAGGACCCTCACAGATACGCAGTATTTT.

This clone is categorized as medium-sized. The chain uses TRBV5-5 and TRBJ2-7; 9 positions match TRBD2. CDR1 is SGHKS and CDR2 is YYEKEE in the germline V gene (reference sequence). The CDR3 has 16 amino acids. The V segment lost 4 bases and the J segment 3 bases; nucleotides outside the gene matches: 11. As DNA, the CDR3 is TGTGCCAGCAGCCAACTCGTGGGACTAGCTTACTACGAGCAGTACTTC. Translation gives CASSQLVGLAYYEQYF.

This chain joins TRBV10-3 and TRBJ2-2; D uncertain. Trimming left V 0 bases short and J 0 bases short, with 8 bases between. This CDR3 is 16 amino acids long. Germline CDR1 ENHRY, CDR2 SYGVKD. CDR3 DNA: TGTGCCATCAGTGAGTCCGCGGTAACGAACACCGGGGAGCTGTTTTTT. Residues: CAISESAVTNTGELFF.

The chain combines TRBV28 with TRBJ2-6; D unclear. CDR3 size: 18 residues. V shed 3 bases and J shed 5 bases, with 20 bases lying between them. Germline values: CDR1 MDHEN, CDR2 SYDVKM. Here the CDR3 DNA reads TGTGCCAGCAGTTTTTATCGCTTGACACAAAGTCGGGCCAACGTCCTGACTTTC. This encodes CASSFYRLTQSRANVLTF.

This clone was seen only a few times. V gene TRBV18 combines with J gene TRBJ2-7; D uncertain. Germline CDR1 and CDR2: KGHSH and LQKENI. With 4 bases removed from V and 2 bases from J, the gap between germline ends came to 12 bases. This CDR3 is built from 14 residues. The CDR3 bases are TGTGCCAGCTCACGCAGCGCAATGGCCTACGAGCAGTACTTC. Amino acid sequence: CASSRSAMAYEQYF.

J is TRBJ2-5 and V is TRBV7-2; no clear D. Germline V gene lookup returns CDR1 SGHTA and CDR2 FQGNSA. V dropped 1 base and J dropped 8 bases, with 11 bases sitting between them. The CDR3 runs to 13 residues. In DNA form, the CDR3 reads TGTGCCAGCAGCTTAGATAGCCGTATAACCCAGTACTTC. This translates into CASSLDSRITQYF.

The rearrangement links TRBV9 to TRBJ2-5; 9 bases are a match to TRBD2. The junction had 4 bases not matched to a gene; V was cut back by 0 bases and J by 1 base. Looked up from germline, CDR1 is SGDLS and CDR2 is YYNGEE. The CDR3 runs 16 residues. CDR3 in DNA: TGTGCCAGCAGCGTAGGACTAGCGGAGGGCCAAGAGACCCAGTACTTC. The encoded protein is CASSVGLAEGQETQYF.

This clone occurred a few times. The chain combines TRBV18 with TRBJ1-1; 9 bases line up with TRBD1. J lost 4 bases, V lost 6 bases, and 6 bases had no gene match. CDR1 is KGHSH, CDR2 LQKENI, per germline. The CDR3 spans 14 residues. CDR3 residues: CASSPGTGSTEAFF. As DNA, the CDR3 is TGTGCCAGCTCTCCTGGGACAGGGAGCACTGAAGCTTTCTTT.

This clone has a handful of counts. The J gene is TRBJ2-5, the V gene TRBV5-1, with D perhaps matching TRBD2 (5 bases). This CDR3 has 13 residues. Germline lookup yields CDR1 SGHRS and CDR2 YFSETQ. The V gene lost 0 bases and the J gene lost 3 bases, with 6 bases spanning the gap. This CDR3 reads CASSLGREETQYF. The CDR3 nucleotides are TGCGCCAGCAGCTTGGGGCGGGAAGAGACCCAGTACTTC.

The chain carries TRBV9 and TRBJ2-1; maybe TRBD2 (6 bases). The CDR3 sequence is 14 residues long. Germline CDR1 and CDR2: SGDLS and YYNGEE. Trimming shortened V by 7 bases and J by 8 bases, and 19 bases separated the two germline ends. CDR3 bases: TGTGCCAGCGCGAGCGGGCCGGCCAGGGATGAGCAGTTCTTC. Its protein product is CASASGPARDEQFF.